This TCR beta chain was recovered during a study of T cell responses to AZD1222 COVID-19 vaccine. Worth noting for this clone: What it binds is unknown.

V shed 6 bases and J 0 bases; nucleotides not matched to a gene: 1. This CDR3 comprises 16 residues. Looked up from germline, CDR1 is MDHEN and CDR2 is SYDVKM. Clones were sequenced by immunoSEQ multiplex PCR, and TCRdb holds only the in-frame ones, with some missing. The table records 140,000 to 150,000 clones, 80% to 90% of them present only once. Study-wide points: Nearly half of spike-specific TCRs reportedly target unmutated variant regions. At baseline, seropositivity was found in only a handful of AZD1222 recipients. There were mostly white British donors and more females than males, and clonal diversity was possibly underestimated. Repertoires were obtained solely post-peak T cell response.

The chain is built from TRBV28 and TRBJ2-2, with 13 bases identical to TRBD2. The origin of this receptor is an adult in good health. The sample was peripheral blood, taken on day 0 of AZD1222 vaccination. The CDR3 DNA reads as TGTGCCAGCAGCGGACTAGCGGGAGCGAACACCGGGGAGCTGTTTTTT. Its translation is CASSGLAGANTGELFF.